The T cell receptor (beta chain) under discussion was sequenced for a study of glioma-infiltrating T cells after dendritic cell vaccination. On the study more broadly: At biweekly intervals, patients got three intradermal dendritic cell vaccine injections.

On this clone itself: Its antigen is undetermined.

The CDR3 extends over 14 amino acids. Trimming removed 6 bases at V and 5 bases at J, with 16 bases between. Germline CDR1 is MNHNS and CDR2 is SASEGT. Whole-study findings and limits: No direct clonality-survival link was found; a diverse polyclonal response may matter.

Sequenced by immunoSEQ multiplex PCR; TCRdb stores in-frame clones only, minus some. The table records about 73,000 clones, roughly four fifths of them present only once. The receptor's source is a human donor with glioblastoma. J is TRBJ2-5 and V is TRBV6-1; D is ambiguous. This material consisted of blood, taken before dendritic cell vaccination. CDR3 nucleotide sequence: TGTGCCAGCAGACAGAACCCAAGTGGGGAGACCCAGTACTTC. It translates to CASRQNPSGETQYF.